This TCR beta chain was sequenced during a study of shared clonotypes between healthy human individuals. Study details: For every donor, three CD4 naive, three CD4 memory, two CD8 naive and one CD8 memory plates were used. Broader study findings: Around 5% of naive CD4 clonotypes were common to a few donors.

The ends were cut back, 0 bases at V and 5 bases at J, with 13 bases in the middle. The CDR3 has 15 residues. Germline lookup yields CDR1 MGHRA and CDR2 YSYEKL. Remarks on this clone: Its antigen remains unknown.

Splitting of each subset's genomic DNA was done evenly across several immunoSEQ plates. TCRdb keeps only in-frame clones here, not all; method: immunoSEQ multiplex PCR. The data contain 1.5 million to 2.5 million clones, roughly 95% of them seen just once; the ten biggest clones take up 1% to 1.5%. CD8 cells regarded as naive lacked CD45RO, were positively chosen for CCR7, and omitted terminally differentiated effector memory CD45RA+ cells. Every donor, a Caucasian adult, lived in Nashville, Tennessee. This receptor was taken from a man between 18 and 29 years old in good health. The chain has TRBV4-1 and TRBJ2-5, with D possibly being TRBD1 (5 bases). The sequencing input was naive CD8+ T cells sorted from blood. Written as DNA, the CDR3 is TGCGCCAGCAGCCAAGATAACTTTCCAGGGGAGACCCAGTACTTC. It is translated as CASSQDNFPGETQYF.